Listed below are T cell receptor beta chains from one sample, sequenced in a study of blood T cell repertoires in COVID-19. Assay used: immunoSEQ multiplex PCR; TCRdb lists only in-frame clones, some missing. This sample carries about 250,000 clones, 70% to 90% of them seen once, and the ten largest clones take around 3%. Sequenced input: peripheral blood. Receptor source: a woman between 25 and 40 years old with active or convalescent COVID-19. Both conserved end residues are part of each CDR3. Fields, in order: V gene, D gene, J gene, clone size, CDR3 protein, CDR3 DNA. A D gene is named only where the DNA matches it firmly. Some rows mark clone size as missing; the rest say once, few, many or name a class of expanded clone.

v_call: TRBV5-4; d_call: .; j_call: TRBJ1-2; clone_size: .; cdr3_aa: CASERGGRPGYTF; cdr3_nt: TGTGCCAGCGAAAGGGGGGGCCGGCCTGGCTACACCTTC
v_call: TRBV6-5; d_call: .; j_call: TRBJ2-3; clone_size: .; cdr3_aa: CAGGAGRGDTQYF; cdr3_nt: TGTGCCGGGGGGGCGGGGCGAGGAGATACGCAGTATTTT
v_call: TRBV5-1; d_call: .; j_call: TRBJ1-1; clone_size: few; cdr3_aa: CASSPGSGYTEAFF; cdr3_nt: TGCGCCAGCAGCCCTGGTTCAGGTTACACTGAAGCTTTCTTT
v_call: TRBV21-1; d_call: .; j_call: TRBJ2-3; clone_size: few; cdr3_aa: CASSNSDTQYF; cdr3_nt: TGTGCCAGCAGCAACTCAGATACGCAGTATTTT
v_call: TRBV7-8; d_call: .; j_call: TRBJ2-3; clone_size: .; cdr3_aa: CASSPYTDTQYF; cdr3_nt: TGTGCCAGCAGCCCCTACACAGATACGCAGTATTTT
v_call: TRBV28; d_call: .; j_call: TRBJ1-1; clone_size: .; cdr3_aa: CASSGAEGTNTEAFF; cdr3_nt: TGTGCCAGCAGTGGCGCGGAGGGGACGAACACTGAAGCTTTCTTT
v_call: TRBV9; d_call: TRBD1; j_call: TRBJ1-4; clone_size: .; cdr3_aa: CASSVRGQRNEKLFF; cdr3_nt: TGTGCCAGCAGCGTAAGGGGACAGCGTAATGAAAAACTGTTTTTT
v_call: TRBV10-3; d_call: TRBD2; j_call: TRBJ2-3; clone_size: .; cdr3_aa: CAIRYSGAADTQYF; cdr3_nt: TGTGCCATCAGATATAGCGGGGCGGCAGATACGCAGTATTTT
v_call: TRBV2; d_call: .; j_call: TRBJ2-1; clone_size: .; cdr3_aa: CASSGQGSSYNEQFF; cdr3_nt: TGTGCCAGCAGTGGTCAGGGAAGCTCCTACAATGAGCAGTTCTTC
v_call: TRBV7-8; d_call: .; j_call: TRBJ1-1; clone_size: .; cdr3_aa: CASAGGMNTEAFF; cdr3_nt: TGTGCCAGCGCCGGGGGAATGAACACTGAAGCTTTCTTT
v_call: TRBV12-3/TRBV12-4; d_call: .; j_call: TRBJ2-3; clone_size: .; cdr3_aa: CASQGLTDTQYF; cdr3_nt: TGTGCCAGCCAGGGCCTCACAGATACGCAGTATTTT
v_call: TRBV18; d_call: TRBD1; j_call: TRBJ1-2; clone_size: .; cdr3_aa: CASSPPGTGHNYGYTF; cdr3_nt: TGTGCCAGCTCACCACCGGGGACAGGCCACAATTATGGCTACACCTTC
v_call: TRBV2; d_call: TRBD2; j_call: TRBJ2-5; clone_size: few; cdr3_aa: CASSDGLAGETQYF; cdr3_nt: TGTGCCAGCAGTGATGGACTAGCGGGAGAGACCCAGTACTTC
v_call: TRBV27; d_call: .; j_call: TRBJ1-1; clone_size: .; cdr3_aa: CASSSSYDSEAFF; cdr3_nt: TGTGCCAGCAGTTCCTCGTATGACAGTGAAGCTTTCTTT
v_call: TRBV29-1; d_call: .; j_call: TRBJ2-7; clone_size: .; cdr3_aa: CSVAGRTYEQYF; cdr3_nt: TGCAGCGTTGCCGGGAGAACCTACGAGCAGTACTTC
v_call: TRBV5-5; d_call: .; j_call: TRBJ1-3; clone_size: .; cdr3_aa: CASSVTGSSGNTIYF; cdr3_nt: TGTGCCAGCAGCGTTACAGGGAGCTCTGGAAACACCATATATTTT
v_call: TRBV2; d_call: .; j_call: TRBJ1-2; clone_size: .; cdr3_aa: CASSEGHPRDYGYTF; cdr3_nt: TGTGCCAGCAGTGAAGGACATCCTCGCGACTATGGCTACACCTTC
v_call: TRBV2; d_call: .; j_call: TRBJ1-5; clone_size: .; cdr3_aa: CASSEAGQSRQPQHF; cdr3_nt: TGTGCCAGCAGTGAAGCGGGGCAATCCAGGCAGCCCCAGCATTTT
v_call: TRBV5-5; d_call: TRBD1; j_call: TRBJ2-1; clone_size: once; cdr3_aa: CASSLGSGTAHEQFF; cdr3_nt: TGTGCCAGCAGCTTAGGATCGGGGACAGCTCATGAGCAGTTCTTC
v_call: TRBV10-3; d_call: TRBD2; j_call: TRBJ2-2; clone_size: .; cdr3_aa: CAIESSSGGLRGTGELFF; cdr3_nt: TGTGCCATCGAGTCGAGTAGCGGGGGCCTTAGGGGCACCGGGGAGCTGTTTTTT
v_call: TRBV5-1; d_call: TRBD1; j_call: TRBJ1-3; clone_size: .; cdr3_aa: CASSYTQLTGLDTIYF; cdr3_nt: TGCGCCAGCAGCTACACCCAATTGACAGGGCTGGACACCATATATTTT
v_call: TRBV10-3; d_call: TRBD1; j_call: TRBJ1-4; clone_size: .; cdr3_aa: CAISETGGNEKLFF; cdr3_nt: TGTGCCATCAGTGAGACAGGGGGAAATGAAAAACTGTTTTTT
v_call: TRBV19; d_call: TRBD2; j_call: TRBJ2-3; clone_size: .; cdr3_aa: CASSIQRGGKSDSLDTQYF; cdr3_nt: TGTGCCAGTAGTATCCAGCGGGGGGGCAAGTCTGATTCTCTGGATACGCAGTATTTT
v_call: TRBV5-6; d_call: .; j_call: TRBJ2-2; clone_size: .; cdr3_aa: CASSLSPVNTGELFF; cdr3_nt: TGTGCCAGCAGCTTGTCTCCCGTTAACACCGGGGAGCTGTTTTTT
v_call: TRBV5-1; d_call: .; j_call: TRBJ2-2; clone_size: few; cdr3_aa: CASSLASTNTGELFF; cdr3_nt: TGCGCCAGCAGCTTAGCGAGTACGAACACCGGGGAGCTGTTTTTT